The source of this T cell receptor beta chain is a study of T-cell memory formation after mild COVID-19. Study-wide findings and caveats: Contracting clones localized mainly to CM and EM when CD4+ and mainly to EMRA when CD8+.

5'RACE with constant-segment primers yielded barcoded, UMI-tagged TCR alpha and TCR beta cDNA libraries. TCRdb analysed the 5' RACE reads with MiXCR anew, one entry per CDR3 protein. Among 400,000 to 500,000 distinct CDR3 sequences listed, approximately 20% were seen once. Regarding this clonotype: The antigen is undetermined.

The source is an adult woman who had mild COVID-19 (a few samples of this study predate the infection). Cell type and time point are not known. The sample consisted of PBMCs or a T cell subset sorted from them (not recorded which).

The CDR3: CASSKIGPQYF. The CDR3 nucleotides read TGTGCCAGCAGCAAAATTGGTCCCCAGTACTTC. The chain carries TRBV5-5 and TRBJ2-5; D ambiguous. Per the germline V gene, CDR1 is SGHKS and CDR2 is YYEKEE (reference sequence). V lost 4 bases to trimming and J lost 9 bases, with 10 bases between them. This CDR3 has 11 amino acids. The variable domain in full, completed from reference TRBV5-5 and TRBJ2-5, reads DAGVTQSPTHLIKTRGQQVTLRCSPISGHKSVSWYQQVLGQGPQFIFQYYEKEERGRGNFPDRFSARQFPNYSSELNVNALLLGDSALYLCASSKIGPQYFGPGTRLLVL.